The TCR beta chain described here comes from a study of T cell responses to AZD1222 COVID-19 vaccine. This clone was observed once. Its antigen remains unidentified. Whole-study results and caveats: The reported proportion of spike-specific TCRs targeting unmutated variant regions was nearly half. Only a handful of AZD1222 recipients, roughly 6 in all, had baseline seropositivity. All repertoire sampling was performed exclusively after the peak T cell response.

The assay was immunoSEQ multiplex PCR, and TCRdb's table has in-frame clones only and misses some. The data show just over 90,000 clones, over 75% seen once. The CDR3 loop spans 15 amino acids. The trim removed 2 bases at V and 5 bases at J, leaving 6 bases unmatched. CDR1 is MDHEN and CDR2 is SYDVKM in the germline V gene. V usage is TRBV28 and J usage is TRBJ1-1, with 9 nucleotides matching TRBD1. The source is an adult who received the AZD1222 COVID-19 vaccine. Sequenced here: peripheral blood, sampled 28 days after the second AZD1222 dose. CDR3 in DNA: TGTGCCAGCAGTTTAGGGGACAGGGTTGTGACTGAAGCTTTCTTT. Its translation is CASSLGDRVVTEAFF.